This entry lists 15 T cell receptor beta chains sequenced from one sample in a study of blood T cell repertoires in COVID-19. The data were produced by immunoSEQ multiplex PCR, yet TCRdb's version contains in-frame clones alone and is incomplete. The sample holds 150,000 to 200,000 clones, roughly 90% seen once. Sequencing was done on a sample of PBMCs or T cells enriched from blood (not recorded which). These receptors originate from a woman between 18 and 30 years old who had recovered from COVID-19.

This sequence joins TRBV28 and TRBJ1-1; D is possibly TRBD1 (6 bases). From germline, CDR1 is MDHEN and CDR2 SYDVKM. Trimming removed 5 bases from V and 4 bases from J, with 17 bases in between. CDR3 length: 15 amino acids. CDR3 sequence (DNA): TGTGCCAGCAGTAAGGCGGGGGCTGGCGCCACTGAAGCTTTCTTT. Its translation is CASSKAGAGATEAFF.

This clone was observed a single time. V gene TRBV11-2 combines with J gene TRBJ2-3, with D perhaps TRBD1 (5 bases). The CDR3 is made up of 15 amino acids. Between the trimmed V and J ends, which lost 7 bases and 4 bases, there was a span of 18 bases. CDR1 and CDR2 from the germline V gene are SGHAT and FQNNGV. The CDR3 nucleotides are TGTGCCAGCAACAAACTCAGCAGGGCCCCAGATACGCAGTATTTT. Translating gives CASNKLSRAPDTQYF.

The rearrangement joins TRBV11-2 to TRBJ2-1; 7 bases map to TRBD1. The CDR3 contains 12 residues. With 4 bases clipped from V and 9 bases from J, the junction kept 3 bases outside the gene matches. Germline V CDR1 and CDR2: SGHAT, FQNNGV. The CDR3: CASSSGGREQFF. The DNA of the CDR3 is TGTGCCAGCAGCTCAGGGGGACGTGAGCAGTTCTTC. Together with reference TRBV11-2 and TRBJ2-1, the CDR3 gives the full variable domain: EAGVAQSPRYKIIEKRQSVAFWCNPISGHATLYWYQQILGQGPKLLIQFQNNGVVDDSQLPKDRFSAERLKGVDSTLKIQPAKLEDSAVYLCASSSGGREQFFGPGTRLTVL.

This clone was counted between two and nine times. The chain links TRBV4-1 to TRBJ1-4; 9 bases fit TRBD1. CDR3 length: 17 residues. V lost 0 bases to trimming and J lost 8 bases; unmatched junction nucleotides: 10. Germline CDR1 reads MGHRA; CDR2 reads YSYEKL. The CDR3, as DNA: TGCGCCAGCAGCCAAGACTCGGACAGGGGAGTTTGGGAAAAACTGTTTTTT. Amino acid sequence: CASSQDSDRGVWEKLFF.

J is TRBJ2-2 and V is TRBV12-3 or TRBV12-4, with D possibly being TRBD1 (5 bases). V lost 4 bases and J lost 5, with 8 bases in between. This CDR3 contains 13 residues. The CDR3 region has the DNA TGTGCCAGCAGTTATTCAGGGACCGGGGAGCTGTTTTTT. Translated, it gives CASSYSGTGELFF.

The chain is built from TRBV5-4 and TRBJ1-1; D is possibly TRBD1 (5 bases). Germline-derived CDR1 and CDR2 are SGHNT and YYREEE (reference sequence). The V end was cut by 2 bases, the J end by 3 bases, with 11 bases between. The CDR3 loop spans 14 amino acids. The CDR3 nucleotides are TGTGCCAGCAGCTTATTCAGGGAGGACACTGAAGCTTTCTTT. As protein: CASSLFREDTEAFF.

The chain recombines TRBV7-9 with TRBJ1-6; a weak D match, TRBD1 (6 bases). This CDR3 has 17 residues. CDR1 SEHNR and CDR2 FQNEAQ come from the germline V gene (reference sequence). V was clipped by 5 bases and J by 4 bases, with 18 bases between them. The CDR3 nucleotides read TGTGCCAGCAGCGAAAGTGGTAGTCAGGGGTATAATTCACCCCTCCACTTT. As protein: CASSESGSQGYNSPLHF.

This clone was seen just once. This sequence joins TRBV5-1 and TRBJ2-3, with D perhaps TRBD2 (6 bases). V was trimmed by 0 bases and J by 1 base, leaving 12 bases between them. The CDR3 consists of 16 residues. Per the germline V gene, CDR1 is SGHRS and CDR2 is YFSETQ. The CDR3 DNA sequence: TGCGCCAGCAGCTTGGCCCAGCGGGCCCGCACAGATACGCAGTATTTT. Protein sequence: CASSLAQRARTDTQYF.

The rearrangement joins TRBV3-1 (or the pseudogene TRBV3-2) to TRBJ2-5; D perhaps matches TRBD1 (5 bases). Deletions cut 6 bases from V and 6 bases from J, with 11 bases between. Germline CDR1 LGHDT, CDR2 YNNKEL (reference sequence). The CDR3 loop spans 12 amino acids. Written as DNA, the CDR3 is TGTGCCAGCAGGCAGGGCATGAAGACCCAGTACTTC. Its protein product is CASRQGMKTQYF.

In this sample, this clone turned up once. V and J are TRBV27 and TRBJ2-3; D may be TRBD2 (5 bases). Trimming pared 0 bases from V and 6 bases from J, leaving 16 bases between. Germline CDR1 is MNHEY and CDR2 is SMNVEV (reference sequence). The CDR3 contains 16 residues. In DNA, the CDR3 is TGTGCCAGCAGTTTATCCGGGAAGGCGTTCGGTGATACGCAGTATTTT. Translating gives CASSLSGKAFGDTQYF.

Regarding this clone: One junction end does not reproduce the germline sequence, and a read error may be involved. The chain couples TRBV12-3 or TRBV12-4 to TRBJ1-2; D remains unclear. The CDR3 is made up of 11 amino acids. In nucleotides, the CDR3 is TGTGCCAGCAGTTTGGGCGTCGGGGTGCACTTC. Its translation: CASSLGVGVHF.

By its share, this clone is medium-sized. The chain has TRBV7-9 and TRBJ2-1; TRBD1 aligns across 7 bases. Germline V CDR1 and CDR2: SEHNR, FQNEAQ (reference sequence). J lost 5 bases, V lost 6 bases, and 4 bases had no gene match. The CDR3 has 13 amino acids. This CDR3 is CASRTGKNNEQFF. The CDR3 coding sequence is TGTGCCAGCAGGACAGGGAAGAACAATGAGCAGTTCTTC.

CDR3 loop: CASSKTRGGVSEQFF. The CDR3 DNA reads as TGTGCCAGCAGTAAGACGCGCGGGGGGGTCAGTGAGCAGTTCTTC. V gene TRBV2 combines with J gene TRBJ2-1, with 9 bases lining up with TRBD2. Trimming at V came to 5 bases and at J to 9 bases, leaving 11 bases not matched to a gene. Germline lookup yields CDR1 SNHLY and CDR2 FYNNEI. The CDR3 runs to 15 residues.

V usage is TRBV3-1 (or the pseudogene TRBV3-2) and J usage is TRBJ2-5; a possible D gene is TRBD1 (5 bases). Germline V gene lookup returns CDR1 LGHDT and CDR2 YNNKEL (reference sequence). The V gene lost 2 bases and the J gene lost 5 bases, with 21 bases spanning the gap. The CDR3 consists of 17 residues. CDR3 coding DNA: TGTGCCAGCAGCCAACTTCCAGAGACAGAGGAAATGGAGACCCAGTACTTC. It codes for CASSQLPETEEMETQYF.

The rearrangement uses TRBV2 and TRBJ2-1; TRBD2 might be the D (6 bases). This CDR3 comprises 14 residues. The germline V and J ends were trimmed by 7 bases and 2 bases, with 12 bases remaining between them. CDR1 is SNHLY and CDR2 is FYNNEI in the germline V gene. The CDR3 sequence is CASNTRRAYNEQFF. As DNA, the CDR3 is TGTGCCAGCAATACTAGGAGGGCCTACAATGAGCAGTTCTTC.